This entry describes one T cell receptor beta chain. Antigen unknown. Likely unrecorded immune exposures existed in these nominally healthy donors. The germline gives CDR1 MNHEY, CDR2 SVGAGI. V was clipped by 0 bases and J by 4 bases, with 10 bases between them. This CDR3 comprises 15 residues. These data originate in a study of cytomegalovirus exposure and HLA in healthy donors. Study-wide findings and caveats: Sequencing probably produced one cluster of sequence variants that were highly shared. A missense DCLRE1C variant was associated with V- and J-gene trimming of TCR beta chains in a later analysis, and an independent cohort replicated the association. Previously analyzed data showed that most TCR beta V segments were productive at a frequency of about 87% or about 30%.

It was with 60 Vbeta and 13 Jbeta primers that the PCR ran. Profiled with immunoSEQ multiplex PCR; TCRdb holds only in-frame clones, not every one. The sample records about 76,000 clones, roughly 76% being singletons. The source is a male donor in good health and CMV-seropositive. Sequencing was performed on PBMCs. V gene TRBV6-5 combines with J gene TRBJ1-5; D may be TRBD1 (6 bases). The CDR3 loop reads CASSYSGQRNQPQHF. CDR3 nucleotide sequence: TGTGCCAGCAGTTACTCCGGACAGAGGAATCAGCCCCAGCATTTT.